These T cell receptor beta chains were read from a single sample in a study of Graves' ophthalmopathy and Graves' hyperthyroidism. Each CDR3 protein gets one entry after TCRdb re-called the multiplex PCR reads with MiXCR. The data hold 600,000 to 700,000 distinct CDR3 sequences, with roughly 39% observed a single time. The sample consisted of peripheral blood. Receptor source: an adult man with Graves' ophthalmopathy. Each CDR3 is given with its conserved first and last residue. A D gene is named only where the DNA matches it firmly. Clone size is shown for a subset of rows, as once, few, many or a class of expanded clone.

size,V,D,J,CDR3,DNA
many,TRBV12-5,-,TRBJ2-5,CASGLVPQETQYF,TGTGCTAGTGGTTTGGTACCACAAGAGACCCAGTACTTC
-,TRBV7-2,TRBD2,TRBJ2-5,CASSSSPAGGIETQCF,TGTGCCAGCAGCTCGTCTCCAGCGGGAGGGATTGAGACCCAGTGCTTC
many,TRBV10-2,TRBD1,TRBJ2-5,CASSQRTGLGETQYF,TGTGCCAGCAGTCAGAGGACAGGGCTAGGAGAGACCCAGTACTTC
many,TRBV7-8,-,TRBJ2-7,CASSLGGESYEQYF,TGTGCCAGCAGCTTAGGGGGAGAGTCCTACGAGCAGTACTTC
many,TRBV7-3,-,TRBJ2-7,CASSVETLSEQYF,TGTGCCAGCAGCGTCGAAACGCTCTCCGAGCAGTACTTC
many,TRBV20-1,TRBD2,TRBJ2-5,CSVSGTSGQETQYF,TGCAGTGTATCCGGGACTAGCGGCCAAGAGACCCAGTACTTC
-,TRBV19,-,TRBJ2-5,CSARTRGGEETQYF,TGCAGTGCTAGGACCAGGGGTGGAGAAGAGACCCAGTACTTC
many,TRBV29-1,-,TRBJ1-6,CSVEDPPRVRNSPLHF,TGCAGCGTTGAAGACCCCCCCAGGGTTAGAAATTCACCCCTCCACTTT
many,TRBV7-6,TRBD2,TRBJ2-7,CASSPMGREGIYEQYF,TGTGCCAGCAGCCCGATGGGGAGGGAGGGGATCTACGAGCAGTACTTC
-,TRBV7-2,-,TRBJ2-2,CASSLAALLGLNTGELFF,TGTGCCAGCAGCTTAGCCGCCCTTCTAGGGTTGAACACCGGGGAGCTGTTTTTT
many,TRBV20-1,TRBD1,TRBJ2-5,CSAPGGDGQETQYF,TGCAGTGCTCCAGGGGGCGATGGCCAAGAGACCCAGTACTTC
-,TRBV7-6,-,TRBJ2-5,CASSTNGPPGEAQYF,TGTGCCAGTAGCACCAATGGGCCTCCGGGGGAGGCCCAGTACTTC
-,TRBV7-2,TRBD1,TRBJ2-2,CASSLGAAGQGSGELFF,TGTGCCAGCAGCTTGGGGGCGGCGGGACAGGGATCCGGGGAGCTGTTTTTT
many,TRBV20-1,TRBD2,TRBJ2-7,CSAPRLAGSLGEQYF,TGCAGTGCACCTAGACTAGCGGGGTCATTGGGGGAGCAGTACTTC